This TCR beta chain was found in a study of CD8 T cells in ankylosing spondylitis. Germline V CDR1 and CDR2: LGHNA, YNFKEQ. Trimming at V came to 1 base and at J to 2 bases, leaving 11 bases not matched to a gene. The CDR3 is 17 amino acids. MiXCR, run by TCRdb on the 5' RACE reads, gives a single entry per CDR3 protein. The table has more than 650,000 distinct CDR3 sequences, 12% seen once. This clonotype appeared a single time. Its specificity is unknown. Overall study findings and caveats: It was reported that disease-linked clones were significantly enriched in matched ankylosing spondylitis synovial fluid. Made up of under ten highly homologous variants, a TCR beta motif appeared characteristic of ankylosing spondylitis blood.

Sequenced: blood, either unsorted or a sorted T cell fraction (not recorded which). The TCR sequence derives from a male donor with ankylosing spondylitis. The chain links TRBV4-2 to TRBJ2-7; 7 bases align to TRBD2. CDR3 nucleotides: TGTGCCAGCAGCCAAGGGTATCAAAGCGGGGTGACCTACGAGCAGTACTTC. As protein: CASSQGYQSGVTYEQYF.